This T cell receptor beta chain originates from a study of vaccination and CD4 T cells after COVID-19. Study as a whole: Post-COVID samples had a sampling time that fell a median around 93 days after diagnosis (range 35 to 161).

Stated treatment: approximately nine-day PBMC culture with coronavirus spike peptide pools or control peptides (ViraFEST assay). Comment on this clonotype: Its antigen is unknown. A read error may account for a junction end that differs from germline.

Oncomine TCR Beta short-read sequencing was applied to DNA from cultured CD4+ T cells. TCRdb processed the PCR reads anew with MiXCR; each CDR3 protein has one entry. This table holds thousands of distinct CDR3 sequences, roughly 60% found once. The TCR originated in a human donor with COVID-19. Sequenced here: cultured CD4+ T cells from blood, sampled after SARS-CoV-2 vaccination.

The CDR3: CSVQGPDGYTF. In DNA form, the CDR3 reads TGTAGCGTTCAGGGCCCGGATGGCTACACCTTC. The chain recombines TRBV29-1 with TRBJ1-2, with D perhaps matching TRBD1 (5 bases). The CDR3 extends over 11 amino acids. Germline V gene sequence: CDR1 SQVTM, CDR2 ANQGSEA. Full variable domain (remainder filled in from reference TRBV29-1 and TRBJ1-2): SAVISQKPSRDICQRGTSLTIQCQVDSQVTMMFWYRQQPGQSLTLIATANQGSEATYESGFVIDKFPISRPNLTFSTLTVSNMSPEDSSIYLCSVQGPDGYTFGSGTRLTVV.